This T cell receptor beta chain was sequenced for a study of T cell repertoires in cytomegalovirus infection. Study findings and constraints: The response measured ex vivo was dominated by TCR beta clonotypes (HLA-C-restricted and CMV-specific).

Comment on this clonotype: Its cognate antigen is unknown.

Germline V gene data show CDR1 as LGHNA and CDR2 as YNFKEQ. The CDR3 has 18 residues. The V segment lost 4 bases and the J segment 0 bases; nucleotides outside the gene matches: 12. MiXCR, run by TCRdb on the reads, gives a single entry per CDR3 protein. The sample has about 600,000 distinct CDR3 sequences, about 24% seen once. The sequence came from a human donor in good health (CMV status not recorded). Some clones in this sample may be carry-over from other donors' samples. The sequenced material came from CD8+ T cells from PBMCs. This rearrangement joins TRBV4-2 to TRBJ2-1; the match to TRBD2 covers 7 bases. CDR3 DNA sequence: TGTGCCAGCAGCCGGAAGTGGAGCGGGGAGAGCTCCTACAATGAGCAGTTCTTC. Its protein product is CASSRKWSGESSYNEQFF.